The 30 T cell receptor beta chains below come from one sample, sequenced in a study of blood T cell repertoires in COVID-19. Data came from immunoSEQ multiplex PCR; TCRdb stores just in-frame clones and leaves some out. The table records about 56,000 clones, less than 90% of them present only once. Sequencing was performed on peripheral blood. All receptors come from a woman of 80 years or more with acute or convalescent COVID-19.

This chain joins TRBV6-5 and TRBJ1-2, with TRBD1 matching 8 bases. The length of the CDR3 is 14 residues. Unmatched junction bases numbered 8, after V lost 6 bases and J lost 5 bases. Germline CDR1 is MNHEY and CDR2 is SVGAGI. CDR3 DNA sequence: TGTGCCAGCAGCGACAAACAGGGGGGATATGGCTACACCTTC. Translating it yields CASSDKQGGYGYTF.

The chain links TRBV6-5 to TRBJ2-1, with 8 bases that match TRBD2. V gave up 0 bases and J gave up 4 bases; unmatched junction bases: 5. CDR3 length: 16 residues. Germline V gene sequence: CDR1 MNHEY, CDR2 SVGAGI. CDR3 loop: CASSYSTGGVYNEQFF. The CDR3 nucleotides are TGTGCCAGCAGTTACTCGACGGGGGGGGTTTACAATGAGCAGTTCTTC.

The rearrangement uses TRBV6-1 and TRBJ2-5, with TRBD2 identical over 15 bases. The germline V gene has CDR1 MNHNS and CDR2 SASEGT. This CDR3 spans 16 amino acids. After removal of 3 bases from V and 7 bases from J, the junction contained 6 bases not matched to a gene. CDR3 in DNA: TGTGCCAGCAGTGAGGGGACTAGCGGGGGGCGAGGGACCCAGTACTTC. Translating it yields CASSEGTSGGRGTQYF.

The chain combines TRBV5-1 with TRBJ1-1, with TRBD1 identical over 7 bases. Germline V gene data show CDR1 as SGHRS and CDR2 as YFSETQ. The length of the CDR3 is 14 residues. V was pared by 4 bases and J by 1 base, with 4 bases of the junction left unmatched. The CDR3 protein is CASSPGTANTEAFF. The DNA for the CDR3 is TGCGCCAGCAGCCCCGGGACAGCGAACACTGAAGCTTTCTTT.

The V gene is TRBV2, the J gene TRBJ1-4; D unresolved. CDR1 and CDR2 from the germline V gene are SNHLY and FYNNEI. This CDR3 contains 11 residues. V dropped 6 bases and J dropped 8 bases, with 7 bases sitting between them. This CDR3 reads CASRRGEKLFF. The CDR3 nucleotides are TGTGCCAGCAGGCGCGGGGAAAAACTGTTTTTT.

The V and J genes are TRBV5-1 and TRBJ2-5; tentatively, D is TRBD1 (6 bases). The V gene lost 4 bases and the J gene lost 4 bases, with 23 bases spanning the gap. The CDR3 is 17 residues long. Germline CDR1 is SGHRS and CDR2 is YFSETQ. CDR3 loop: CASSPKTGTTYGETQYF. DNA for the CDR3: TGCGCCAGCAGCCCCAAGACGGGGACAACCTACGGAGAGACCCAGTACTTC. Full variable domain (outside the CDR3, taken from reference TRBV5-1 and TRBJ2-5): KAGVTQTPRYLIKTRGQQVTLSCSPISGHRSVSWYQQTPGQGLQFLFEYFSETQRNKGNFPGRFSGRQFSNSRSEMNVSTLELGDSALYLCASSPKTGTTYGETQYFGPGTRLLVL.

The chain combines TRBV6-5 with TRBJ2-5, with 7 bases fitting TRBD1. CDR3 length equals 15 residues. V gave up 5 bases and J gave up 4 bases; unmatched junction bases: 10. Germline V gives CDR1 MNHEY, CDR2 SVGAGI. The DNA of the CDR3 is TGTGCCAGCAGTAGGAGACAGAGGGGGCCAGAGACCCAGTACTTC. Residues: CASSRRQRGPETQYF.

In DNA form, the CDR3 reads TGTGCCATCAATGACCGAGGGGAGGGAAACTATGGCTACACCTTC. This codes for CAINDRGEGNYGYTF. The chain uses TRBV10-3 and TRBJ1-2, with a tentative D call TRBD1 (5 bases). This CDR3 contains 15 residues. The germline V gene encodes CDR1 ENHRY and CDR2 SYGVKD. V was shortened by 7 bases and J by 2 bases, with 17 bases between the two germline ends.

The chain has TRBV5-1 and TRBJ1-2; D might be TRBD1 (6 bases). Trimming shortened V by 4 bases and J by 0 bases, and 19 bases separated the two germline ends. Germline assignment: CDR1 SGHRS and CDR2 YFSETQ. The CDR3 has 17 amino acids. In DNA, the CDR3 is TGCGCCAGCAGCCGCGAACCCTCAGGGGCTGCTAACTATGGCTACACCTTC. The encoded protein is CASSREPSGAANYGYTF. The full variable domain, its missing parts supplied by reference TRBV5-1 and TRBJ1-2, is KAGVTQTPRYLIKTRGQQVTLSCSPISGHRSVSWYQQTPGQGLQFLFEYFSETQRNKGNFPGRFSGRQFSNSRSEMNVSTLELGDSALYLCASSREPSGAANYGYTFGSGTRLTVV.

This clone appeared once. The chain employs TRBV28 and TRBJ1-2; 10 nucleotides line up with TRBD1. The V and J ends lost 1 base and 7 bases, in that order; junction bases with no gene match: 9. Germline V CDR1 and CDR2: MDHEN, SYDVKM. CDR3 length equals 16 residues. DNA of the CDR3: TGTGCCAGCAGTTTATTGCGGGACAGGGGTTTTCTTGGCTACACCTTC. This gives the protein CASSLLRDRGFLGYTF.

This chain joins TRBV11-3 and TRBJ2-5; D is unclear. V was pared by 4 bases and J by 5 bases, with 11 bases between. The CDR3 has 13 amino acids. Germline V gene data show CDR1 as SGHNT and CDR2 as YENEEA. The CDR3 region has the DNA TGTGCCAGCAGCTCGAGTCCGCGGGAGACCCAGTACTTC. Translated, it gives CASSSSPRETQYF. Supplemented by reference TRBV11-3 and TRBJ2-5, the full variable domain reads EAGVVQSPRYKIIEKKQPVAFWCNPISGHNTLYWYLQNLGQGPELLIRYENEEAVDDSQLPKDRFSAERLKGVDSTLKIQPAELGDSAVYLCASSSSPRETQYFGPGTRLLVL.

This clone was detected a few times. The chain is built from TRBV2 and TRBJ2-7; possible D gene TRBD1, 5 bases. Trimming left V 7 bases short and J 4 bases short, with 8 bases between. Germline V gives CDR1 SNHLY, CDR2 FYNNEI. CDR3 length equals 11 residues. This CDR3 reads CASTPGYEQYF. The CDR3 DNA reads TGTGCCAGCACCCCAGGGTACGAGCAGTACTTC.

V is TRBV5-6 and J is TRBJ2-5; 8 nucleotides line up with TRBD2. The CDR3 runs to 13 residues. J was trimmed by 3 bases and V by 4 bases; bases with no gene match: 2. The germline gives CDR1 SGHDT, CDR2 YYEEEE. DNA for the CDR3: TGTGCCAGCAGCGCGGGACTAGAAGAGACCCAGTACTTC. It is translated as CASSAGLEETQYF.

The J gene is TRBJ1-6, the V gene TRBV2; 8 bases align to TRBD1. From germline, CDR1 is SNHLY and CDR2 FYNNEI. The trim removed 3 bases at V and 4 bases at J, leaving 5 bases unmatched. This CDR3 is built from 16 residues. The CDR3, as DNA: TGTGCCAGCAGTGACCTGACAGGGGTGTATAATTCACCCCTCCACTTT. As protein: CASSDLTGVYNSPLHF.

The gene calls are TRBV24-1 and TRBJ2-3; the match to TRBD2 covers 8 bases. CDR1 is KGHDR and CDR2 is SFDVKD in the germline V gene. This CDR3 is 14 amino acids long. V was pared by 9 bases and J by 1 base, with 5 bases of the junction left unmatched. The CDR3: CATAGGGGTDTQYF. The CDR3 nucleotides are TGTGCCACCGCCGGGGGGGGAGGCACAGATACGCAGTATTTT.

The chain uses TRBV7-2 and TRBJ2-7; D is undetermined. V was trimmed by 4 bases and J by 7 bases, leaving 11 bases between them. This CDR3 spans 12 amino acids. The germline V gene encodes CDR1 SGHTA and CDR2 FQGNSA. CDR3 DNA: TGTGCCAGCAGCTCCGTCTCTAGTGAGCAGTACTTC. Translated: CASSSVSSEQYF.

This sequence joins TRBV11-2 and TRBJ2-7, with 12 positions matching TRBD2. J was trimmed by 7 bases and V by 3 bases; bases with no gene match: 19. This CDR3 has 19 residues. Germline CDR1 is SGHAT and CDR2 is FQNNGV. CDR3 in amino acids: CASSFDTGASGGATEEQYF. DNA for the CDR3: TGTGCCAGCAGCTTCGACACTGGGGCTAGCGGGGGGGCAACTGAAGAGCAGTACTTC.

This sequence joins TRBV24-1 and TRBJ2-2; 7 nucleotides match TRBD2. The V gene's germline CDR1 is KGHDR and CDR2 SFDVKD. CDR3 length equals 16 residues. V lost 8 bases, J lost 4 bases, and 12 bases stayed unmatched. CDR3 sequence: CATKAGGGSSTGELFF. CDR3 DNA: TGTGCCACCAAGGCCGGGGGAGGGTCGAGCACCGGGGAGCTGTTTTTT.

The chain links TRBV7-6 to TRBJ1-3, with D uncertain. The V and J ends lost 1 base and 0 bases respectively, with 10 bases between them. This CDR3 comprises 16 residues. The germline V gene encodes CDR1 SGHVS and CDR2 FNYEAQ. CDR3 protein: CASSLEKTLSGNTIYF. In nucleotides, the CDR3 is TGTGCCAGCAGCTTAGAGAAGACTCTCTCTGGAAACACCATATATTTT.

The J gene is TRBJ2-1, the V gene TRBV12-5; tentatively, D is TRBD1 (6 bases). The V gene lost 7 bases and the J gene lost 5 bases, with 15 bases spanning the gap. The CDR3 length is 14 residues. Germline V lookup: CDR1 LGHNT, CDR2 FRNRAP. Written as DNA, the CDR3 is TGTGCTAGTGAACCGGACAGATTCAACAATGAGCAGTTCTTC. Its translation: CASEPDRFNNEQFF.

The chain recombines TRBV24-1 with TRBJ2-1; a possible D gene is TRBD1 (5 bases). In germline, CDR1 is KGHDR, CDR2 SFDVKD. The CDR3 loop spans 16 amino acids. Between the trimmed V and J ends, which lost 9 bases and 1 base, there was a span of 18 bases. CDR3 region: CATEDSRGGSYNEQFF. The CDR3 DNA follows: TGTGCCACCGAAGACAGCCGCGGCGGTTCCTACAATGAGCAGTTCTTC.

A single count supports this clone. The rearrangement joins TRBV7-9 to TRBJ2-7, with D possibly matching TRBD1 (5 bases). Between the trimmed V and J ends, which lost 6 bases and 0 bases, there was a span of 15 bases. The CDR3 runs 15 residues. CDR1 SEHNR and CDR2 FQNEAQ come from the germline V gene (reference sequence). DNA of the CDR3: TGTGCCAGCAGTTATTACAGCGACAGCTCCTACGAGCAGTACTTC. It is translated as CASSYYSDSSYEQYF.

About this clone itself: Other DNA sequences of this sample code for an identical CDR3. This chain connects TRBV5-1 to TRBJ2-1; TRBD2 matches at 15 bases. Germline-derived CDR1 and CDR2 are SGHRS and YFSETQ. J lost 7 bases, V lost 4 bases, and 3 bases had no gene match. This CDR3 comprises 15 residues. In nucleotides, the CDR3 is TGCGCCAGCAGCGTGGGGACTAGCGGGGGGAATGAGCAGTTCTTC. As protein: CASSVGTSGGNEQFF.

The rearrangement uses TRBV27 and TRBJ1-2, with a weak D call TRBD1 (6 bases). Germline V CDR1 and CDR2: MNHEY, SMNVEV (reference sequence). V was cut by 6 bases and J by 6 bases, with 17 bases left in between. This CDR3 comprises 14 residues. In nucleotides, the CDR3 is TGTGCCAGCAGACTTTCCGGGACAAAAAATGGCTACACCTTC. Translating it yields CASRLSGTKNGYTF.

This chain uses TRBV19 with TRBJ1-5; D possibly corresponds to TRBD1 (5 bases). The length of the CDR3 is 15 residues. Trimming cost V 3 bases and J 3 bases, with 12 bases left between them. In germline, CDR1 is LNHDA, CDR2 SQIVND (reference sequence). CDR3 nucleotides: TGTGCCAGTAGTATTTCCCCAGGGTCCAATCAGCCCCAGCATTTT. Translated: CASSISPGSNQPQHF.

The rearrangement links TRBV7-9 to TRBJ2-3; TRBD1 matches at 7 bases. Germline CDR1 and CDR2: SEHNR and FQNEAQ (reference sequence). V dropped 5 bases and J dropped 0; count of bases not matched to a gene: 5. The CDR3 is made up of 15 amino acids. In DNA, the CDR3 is TGTGCCAGCAGCCCCGGGACAGCAAGCACAGATACGCAGTATTTT. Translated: CASSPGTASTDTQYF. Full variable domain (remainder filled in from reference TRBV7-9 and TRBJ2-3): DTGVSQNPRHKITKRGQNVTFRCDPISEHNRLYWYRQTLGQGPEFLTYFQNEAQLEKSRLLSDRFSAERPKGSFSTLEIQRTEQGDSAMYLCASSPGTASTDTQYFGPGTRLTVL.

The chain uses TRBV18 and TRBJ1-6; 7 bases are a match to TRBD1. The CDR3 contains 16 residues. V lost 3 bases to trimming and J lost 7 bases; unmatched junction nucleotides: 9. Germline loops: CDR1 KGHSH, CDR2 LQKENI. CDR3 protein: CASSPVGDRLNSPLHF. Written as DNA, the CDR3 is TGTGCCAGCTCACCGGTTGGGGACAGATTAAATTCACCCCTCCACTTT.

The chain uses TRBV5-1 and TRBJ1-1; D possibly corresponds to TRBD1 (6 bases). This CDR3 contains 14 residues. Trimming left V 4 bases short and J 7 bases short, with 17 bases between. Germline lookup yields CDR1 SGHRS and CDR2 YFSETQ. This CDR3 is CASSTQGTESEAFF. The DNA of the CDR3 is TGCGCCAGCAGCACACAGGGAACAGAGAGTGAAGCTTTCTTT. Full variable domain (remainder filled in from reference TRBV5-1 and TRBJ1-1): KAGVTQTPRYLIKTRGQQVTLSCSPISGHRSVSWYQQTPGQGLQFLFEYFSETQRNKGNFPGRFSGRQFSNSRSEMNVSTLELGDSALYLCASSTQGTESEAFFGQGTRLTVV.

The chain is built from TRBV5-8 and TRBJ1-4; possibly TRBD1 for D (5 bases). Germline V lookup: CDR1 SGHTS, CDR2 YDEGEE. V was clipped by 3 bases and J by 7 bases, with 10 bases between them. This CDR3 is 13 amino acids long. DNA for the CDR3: TGTGCCAGCAGCTCGGGGGGAACTGAAAAACTGTTTTTT. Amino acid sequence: CASSSGGTEKLFF.

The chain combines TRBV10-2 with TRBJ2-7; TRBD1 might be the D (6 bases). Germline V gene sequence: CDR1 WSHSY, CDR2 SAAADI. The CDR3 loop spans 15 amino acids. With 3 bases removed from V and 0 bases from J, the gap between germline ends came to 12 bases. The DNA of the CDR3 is TGCGCCAGCAGTGATCGGGACAAGATCTCCTACGAGCAGTACTTC. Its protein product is CASSDRDKISYEQYF.